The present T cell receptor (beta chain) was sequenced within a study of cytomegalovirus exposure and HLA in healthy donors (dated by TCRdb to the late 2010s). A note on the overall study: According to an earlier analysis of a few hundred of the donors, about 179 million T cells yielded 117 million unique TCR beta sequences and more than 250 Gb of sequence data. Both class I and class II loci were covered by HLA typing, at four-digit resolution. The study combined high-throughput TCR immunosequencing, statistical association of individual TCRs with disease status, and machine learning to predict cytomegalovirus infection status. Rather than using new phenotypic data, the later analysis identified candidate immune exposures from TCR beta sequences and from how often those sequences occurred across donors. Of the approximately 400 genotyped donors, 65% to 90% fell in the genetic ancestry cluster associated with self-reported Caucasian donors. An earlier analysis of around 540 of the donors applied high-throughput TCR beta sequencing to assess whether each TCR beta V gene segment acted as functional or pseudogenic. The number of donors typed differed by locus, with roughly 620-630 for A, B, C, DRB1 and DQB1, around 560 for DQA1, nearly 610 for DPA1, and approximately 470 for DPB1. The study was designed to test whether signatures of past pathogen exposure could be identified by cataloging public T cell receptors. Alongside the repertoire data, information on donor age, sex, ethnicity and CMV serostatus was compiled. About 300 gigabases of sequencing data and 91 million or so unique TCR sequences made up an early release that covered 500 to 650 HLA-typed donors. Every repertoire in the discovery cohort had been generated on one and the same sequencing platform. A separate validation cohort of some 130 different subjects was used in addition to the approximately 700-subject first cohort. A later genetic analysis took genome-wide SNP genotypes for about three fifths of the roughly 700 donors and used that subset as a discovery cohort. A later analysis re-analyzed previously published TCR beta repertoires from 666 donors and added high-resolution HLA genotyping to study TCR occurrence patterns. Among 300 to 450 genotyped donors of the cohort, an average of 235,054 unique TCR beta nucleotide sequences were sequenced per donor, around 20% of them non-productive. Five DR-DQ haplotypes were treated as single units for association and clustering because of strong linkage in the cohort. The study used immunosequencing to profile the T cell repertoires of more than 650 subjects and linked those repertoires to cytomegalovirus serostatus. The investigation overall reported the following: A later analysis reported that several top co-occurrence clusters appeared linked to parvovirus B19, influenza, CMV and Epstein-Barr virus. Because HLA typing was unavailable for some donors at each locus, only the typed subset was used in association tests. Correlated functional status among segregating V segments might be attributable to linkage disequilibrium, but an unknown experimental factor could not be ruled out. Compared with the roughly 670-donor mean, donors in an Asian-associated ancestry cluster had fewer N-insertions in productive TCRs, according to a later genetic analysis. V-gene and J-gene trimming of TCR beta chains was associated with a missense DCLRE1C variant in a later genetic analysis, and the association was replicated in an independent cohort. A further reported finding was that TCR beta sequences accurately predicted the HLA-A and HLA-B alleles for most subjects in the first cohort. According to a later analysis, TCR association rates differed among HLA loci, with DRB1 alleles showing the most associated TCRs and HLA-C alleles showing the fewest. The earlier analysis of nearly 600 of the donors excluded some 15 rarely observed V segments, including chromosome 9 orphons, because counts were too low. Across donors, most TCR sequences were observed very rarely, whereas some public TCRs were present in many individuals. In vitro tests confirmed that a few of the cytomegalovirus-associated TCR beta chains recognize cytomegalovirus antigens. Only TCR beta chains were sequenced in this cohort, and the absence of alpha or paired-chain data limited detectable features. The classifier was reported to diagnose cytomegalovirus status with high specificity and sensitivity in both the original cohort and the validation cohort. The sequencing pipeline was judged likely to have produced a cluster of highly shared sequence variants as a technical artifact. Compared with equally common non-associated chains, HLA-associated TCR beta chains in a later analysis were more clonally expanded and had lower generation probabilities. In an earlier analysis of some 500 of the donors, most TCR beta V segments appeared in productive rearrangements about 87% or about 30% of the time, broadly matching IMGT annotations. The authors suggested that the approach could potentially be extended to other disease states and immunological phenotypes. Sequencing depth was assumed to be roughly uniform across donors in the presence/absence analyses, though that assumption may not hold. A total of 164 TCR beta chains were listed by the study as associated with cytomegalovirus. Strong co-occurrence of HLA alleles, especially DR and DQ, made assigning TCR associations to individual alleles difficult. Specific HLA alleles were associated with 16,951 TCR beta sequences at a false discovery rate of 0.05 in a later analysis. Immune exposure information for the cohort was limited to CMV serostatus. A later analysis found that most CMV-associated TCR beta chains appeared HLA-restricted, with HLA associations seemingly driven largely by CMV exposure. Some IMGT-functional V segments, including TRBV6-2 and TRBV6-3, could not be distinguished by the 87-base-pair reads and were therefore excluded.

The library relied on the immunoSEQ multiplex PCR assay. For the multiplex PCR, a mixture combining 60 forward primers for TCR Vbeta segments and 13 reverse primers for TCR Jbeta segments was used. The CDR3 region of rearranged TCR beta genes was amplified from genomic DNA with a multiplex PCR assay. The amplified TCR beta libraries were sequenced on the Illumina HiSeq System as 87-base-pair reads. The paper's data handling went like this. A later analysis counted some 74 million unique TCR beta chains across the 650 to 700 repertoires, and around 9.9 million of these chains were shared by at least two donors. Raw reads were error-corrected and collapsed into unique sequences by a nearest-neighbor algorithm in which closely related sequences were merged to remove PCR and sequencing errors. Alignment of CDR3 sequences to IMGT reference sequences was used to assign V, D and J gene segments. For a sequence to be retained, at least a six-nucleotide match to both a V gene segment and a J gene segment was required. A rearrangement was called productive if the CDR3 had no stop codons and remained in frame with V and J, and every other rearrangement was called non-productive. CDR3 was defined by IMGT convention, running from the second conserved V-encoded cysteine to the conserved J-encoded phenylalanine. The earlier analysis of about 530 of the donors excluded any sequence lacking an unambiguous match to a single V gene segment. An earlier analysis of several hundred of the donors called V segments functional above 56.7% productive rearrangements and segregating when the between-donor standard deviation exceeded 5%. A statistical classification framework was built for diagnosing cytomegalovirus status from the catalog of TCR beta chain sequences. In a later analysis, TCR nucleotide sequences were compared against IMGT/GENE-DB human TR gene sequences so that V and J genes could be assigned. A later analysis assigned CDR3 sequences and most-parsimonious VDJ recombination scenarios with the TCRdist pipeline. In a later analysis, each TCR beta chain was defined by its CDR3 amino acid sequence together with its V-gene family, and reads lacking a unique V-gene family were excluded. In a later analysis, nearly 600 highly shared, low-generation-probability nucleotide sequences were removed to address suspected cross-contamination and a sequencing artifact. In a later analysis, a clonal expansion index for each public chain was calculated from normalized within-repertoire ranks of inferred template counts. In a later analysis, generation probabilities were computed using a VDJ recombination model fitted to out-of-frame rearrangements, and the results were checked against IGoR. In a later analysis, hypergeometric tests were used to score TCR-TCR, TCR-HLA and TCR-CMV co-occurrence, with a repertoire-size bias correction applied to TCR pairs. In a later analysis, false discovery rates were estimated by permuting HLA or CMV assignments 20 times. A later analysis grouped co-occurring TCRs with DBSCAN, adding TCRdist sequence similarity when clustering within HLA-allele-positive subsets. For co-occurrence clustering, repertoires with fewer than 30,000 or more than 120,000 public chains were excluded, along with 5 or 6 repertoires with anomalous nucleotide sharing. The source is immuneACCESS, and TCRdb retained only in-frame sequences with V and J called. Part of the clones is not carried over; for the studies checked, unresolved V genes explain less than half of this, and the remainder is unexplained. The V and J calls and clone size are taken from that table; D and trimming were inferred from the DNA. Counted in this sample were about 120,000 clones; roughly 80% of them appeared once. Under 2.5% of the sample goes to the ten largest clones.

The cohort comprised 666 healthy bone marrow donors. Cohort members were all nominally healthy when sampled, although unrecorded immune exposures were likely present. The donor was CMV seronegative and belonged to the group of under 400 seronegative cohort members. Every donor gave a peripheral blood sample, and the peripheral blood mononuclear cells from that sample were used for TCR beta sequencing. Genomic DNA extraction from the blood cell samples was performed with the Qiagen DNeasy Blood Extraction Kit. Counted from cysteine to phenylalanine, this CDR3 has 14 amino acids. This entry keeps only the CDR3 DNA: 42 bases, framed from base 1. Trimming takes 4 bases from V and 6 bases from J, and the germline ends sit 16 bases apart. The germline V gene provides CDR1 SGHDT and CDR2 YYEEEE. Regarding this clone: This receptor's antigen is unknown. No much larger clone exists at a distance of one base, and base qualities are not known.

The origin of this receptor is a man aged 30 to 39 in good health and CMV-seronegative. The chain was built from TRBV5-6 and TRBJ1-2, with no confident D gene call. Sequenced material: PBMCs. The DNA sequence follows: TGTGCCAGCAGCCTGCTGTCCGCCGAGCATGGCTACACCTTC. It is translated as CASSLLSAEHGYTF.